Listed below are T cell receptor beta chains from one sample, sequenced in a study of cytomegalovirus exposure and HLA in healthy donors. Data came from immunoSEQ multiplex PCR; TCRdb stores just in-frame clones and leaves some out. This table has 200,000 to 250,000 clones, roughly 70% appearing once. Source material: PBMCs. The receptors stem from a woman between 25 and 40 years old in good health and CMV-seronegative. Each CDR3 is given with its conserved first and last residue. D genes are given only for firm matches. Size tells how often a clone was seen (once, few, many) or the class of an expanded clone, and some rows leave it out.

d_gene	abundance	v_gene	j_gene	CDR3aa	CDR3nt
-	-	TRBV27	TRBJ1-2	CASSLFGDTSNYGYTF	TGTGCCAGCAGTTTATTCGGGGACACCTCTAACTATGGCTACACCTTC
TRBD2	-	TRBV5-8	TRBJ2-1	CASIDPGTRTRSSYNEQFF	TGTGCCAGCATCGACCCCGGGACTAGAACTCGTAGCTCCTACAATGAGCAGTTCTTC
-	-	TRBV9	TRBJ2-3	CASSQAPGGSTDTQYF	TGTGCCAGCAGCCAGGCCCCAGGGGGGAGCACAGATACGCAGTATTTT
-	-	TRBV4-1	TRBJ1-5	CASSQTTGYNQPQHF	TGCGCCAGCAGCCAAACTACAGGGTACAATCAGCCCCAGCATTTT
TRBD1	-	TRBV28	TRBJ1-1	CASSSTGENTEAFF	TGTGCCAGCAGTTCGACAGGGGAGAACACTGAAGCTTTCTTT
TRBD2	-	TRBV4-1	TRBJ2-7	CASSQDRRGAGGQYF	TGCGCCAGCAGCCAAGATCGGCGGGGGGCGGGGGGGCAGTACTTC
TRBD2	-	TRBV2	TRBJ2-2	CASNRAGEYTGELFF	TGTGCCAGCAATAGAGCGGGGGAGTACACCGGGGAGCTGTTTTTT
-	-	TRBV30	TRBJ1-3	CAWSVRQPSSSGNTIYF	TGTGCCTGGAGTGTACGACAGCCATCCTCCTCTGGAAACACCATATATTTT
-	few	TRBV19	TRBJ2-3	CASTYSLSTDTQYF	TGTGCCAGTACCTACAGCCTGAGCACAGATACGCAGTATTTT
TRBD2	-	TRBV5-1	TRBJ2-2	CASSFLGEGTGELFF	TGCGCCAGCAGCTTCCTGGGGGAGGGAACCGGGGAGCTGTTTTTT
-	-	TRBV30	TRBJ1-2	CAWSKSREANYGYTF	TGTGCCTGGAGCAAATCCAGGGAGGCTAACTATGGCTACACCTTC
-	-	TRBV5-1	TRBJ1-2	CASSLSQGTHGYTF	TGCGCCAGCAGCTTGTCCCAGGGTACCCATGGCTACACCTTC
-	-	TRBV7-3	TRBJ2-7	CASSLTPSRTYEQYF	TGTGCCAGCAGCTTAACGCCTAGCAGGACCTACGAGCAGTACTTC
-	-	TRBV5-1	TRBJ1-3	CASSLGAGNTIYF	TGCGCCAGCAGCTTGGGGGCCGGAAACACCATATATTTT
TRBD1	-	TRBV6-5	TRBJ1-1	CASSPRTGFGTEAFF	TGTGCCAGCAGTCCTAGGACAGGGTTTGGGACTGAAGCTTTCTTT
-	-	TRBV6-1	TRBJ2-2	CASSEVPAGQTGELFF	TGTGCCAGCAGTGAAGTCCCGGCCGGACAGACCGGGGAGCTGTTTTTT
-	-	TRBV6-6	TRBJ1-2	CASSYSAGVSYYTF	TGTGCCAGCAGTTACTCGGCAGGGGTTAGTTACTACACCTTC
TRBD2	-	TRBV6-4	TRBJ2-1	CASRRTSGYNEQFF	TGTGCCAGCAGGCGGACTAGCGGATACAATGAGCAGTTCTTC
-	-	TRBV19	TRBJ1-1	CASSIQGYTEAFF	TGTGCCAGTAGTATACAGGGGTACACTGAAGCTTTCTTT
TRBD1	-	TRBV5-1	TRBJ1-5	CASSSGGPNQPQHF	TGCGCCAGCAGCTCAGGGGGACCCAATCAGCCCCAGCATTTT
-	once	TRBV16	TRBJ2-7	CASSQSNQGGEQYF	TGTGCCAGCAGCCAAAGTAACCAGGGAGGCGAGCAGTACTTC
TRBD2	few	TRBV2	TRBJ2-1	CALEWERGGYNEQFF	TGTGCCCTCGAATGGGAGCGGGGGGGATACAATGAGCAGTTCTTC
-	-	TRBV25-1	TRBJ2-7	CASSEYVSAGVIYEQYF	TGTGCCAGCAGTGAATATGTGTCGGCAGGGGTAATCTACGAGCAGTACTTC
-	-	TRBV14	TRBJ1-1	CASSQAQLTEAFF	TGTGCCAGCAGCCAAGCTCAACTCACTGAAGCTTTCTTT
TRBD1	few	TRBV30	TRBJ1-6	CAWRGTAAYNSPLHF	TGTGCCTGGAGAGGGACAGCCGCCTATAATTCACCCCTCCACTTT
-	-	TRBV30	TRBJ1-2	CAWSVLSGGGYTF	TGTGCCTGGAGTGTACTTTCAGGTGGAGGCTACACCTTC
-	once	TRBV28	TRBJ1-2	CASTRGEDYGYTF	TGTGCCAGCACCCGGGGTGAGGATTATGGCTACACCTTC
-	-	TRBV6-1	TRBJ2-7	CASSEASPPREQYF	TGTGCCAGCAGTGAAGCGAGTCCTCCTCGGGAGCAGTACTTC
TRBD1	few	TRBV5-1	TRBJ2-6	CASSTTDRAGANVLTF	TGCGCCAGCAGCACCACTGACAGGGCTGGGGCCAACGTCCTGACTTTC
TRBD2	-	TRBV6-1	TRBJ2-1	CASSERPPQLAVRLGNEQFF	TGTGCCAGCAGTGAACGGCCGCCCCAACTAGCGGTCCGTTTGGGGAATGAGCAGTTCTTC
TRBD1	-	TRBV6-6	TRBJ1-1	CASRPGTGSNTEAFF	TGTGCCAGCAGGCCTGGGACAGGGTCGAACACTGAAGCTTTCTTT
TRBD1	-	TRBV15	TRBJ1-5	CATSREGANRGIRQPQHF	TGTGCCACCAGCAGAGAGGGGGCCAACAGGGGAATAAGACAGCCCCAGCATTTT
-	-	TRBV28	TRBJ1-3	CASSRTASGNTIYF	TGTGCCAGCAGTAGGACAGCGTCTGGAAACACCATATATTTT
TRBD1	-	TRBV5-6	TRBJ1-5	CASSLGTGTNQPQHF	TGTGCCAGCAGCTTGGGGACAGGCACAAATCAGCCCCAGCATTTT
-	-	TRBV2	TRBJ2-2	CASRSNTGELFF	TGTGCCAGCAGGAGTAACACCGGGGAGCTGTTTTTT
TRBD2	-	TRBV5-4	TRBJ2-5	CASSLWTSRTQYF	TGTGCCAGCAGCTTGTGGACTAGTCGGACCCAGTACTTC
TRBD1	-	TRBV4-1	TRBJ1-1	CASSRVETGGNTEAFF	TGCGCCAGCAGCCGCGTTGAGACAGGGGGTAATACTGAAGCTTTCTTT
-	-	TRBV11-2	TRBJ2-3	CASSLFSPSTDTQYF	TGTGCCAGCAGCTTATTCTCCCCTAGCACAGATACGCAGTATTTT
TRBD1	-	TRBV18	TRBJ2-7	CASSPPGQGPSYEQYF	TGTGCCAGCTCACCACCGGGACAGGGTCCCTCCTACGAGCAGTACTTC
-	-	TRBV5-1	TRBJ1-1	CASSQGQGYMNTEAFF	TGCGCCAGCAGCCAGGGGCAGGGGTATATGAACACTGAAGCTTTCTTT
-	-	TRBV2	TRBJ1-1	CASRMLRFVNTEAFF	TGTGCCAGCAGGATGCTACGGTTTGTGAACACTGAAGCTTTCTTT
-	-	TRBV10-3	TRBJ2-5	CAISEAGSVETQYF	TGTGCCATCAGTGAGGCGGGGTCGGTGGAGACCCAGTACTTC
-	-	TRBV6-1	TRBJ2-5	CASSEGGGGRGFSYRETQYF	TGTGCCAGCAGTGAAGGAGGGGGGGGACGTGGGTTCTCGTACCGAGAGACCCAGTACTTC
-	-	TRBV7-3	TRBJ2-2	CASSPTWIQPGELFF	TGTGCCAGCAGCCCGACATGGATTCAACCCGGGGAGCTGTTTTTT
TRBD1	-	TRBV9	TRBJ1-1	CASSPSEGADTEAFF	TGTGCCAGCAGCCCCTCGGAGGGGGCCGACACTGAAGCTTTCTTT
-	-	TRBV16	TRBJ1-1	CASSQYRSNTEAFF	TGTGCCAGCAGCCAATACAGGTCGAACACTGAAGCTTTCTTT